This T cell receptor beta chain was profiled in a study of T cell responses to AZD1222 COVID-19 vaccine. CDR1 and CDR2 from the germline V gene are LGHDT and YNNKEL (reference sequence). Deletions cut 2 bases from V and 4 bases from J, with 12 bases between. This CDR3 has 14 amino acids. Libraries were prepared by immunoSEQ multiplex PCR; TCRdb keeps only in-frame clonotypes and omits some of them. The profile shows about 90,000 clones, approximately 91% of them singletons. Sequencing used peripheral blood, obtained 28 days after the second AZD1222 dose. This TCR derives from an adult who received the AZD1222 COVID-19 vaccine. The rearrangement uses TRBV3-1 (or the pseudogene TRBV3-2) and TRBJ2-7; D call uncertain. The CDR3 reads CASSQTSSAYEQYF. The CDR3 bases are TGTGCCAGCAGCCAAACTTCGTCAGCTTACGAGCAGTACTTC.